The source of this T cell receptor beta chain is a study of somatic mutations in cytotoxic T cells in rheumatoid arthritis. In germline, CDR1 is MGHRA, CDR2 YSYEKL. This CDR3 has 19 amino acids. J lost 1 base, V lost 2 bases, and 9 bases had no gene match. Method: immunoSEQ multiplex PCR; TCRdb's copy keeps in-frame clones and lacks some. The data show approximately 3,000 clones, 80% to 90% seen once. The rearrangement joins TRBV4-1 to TRBJ2-3, with TRBD2 matching over 13 bases. Sequencing was carried out using CD8+ T cells sorted from blood. The clonotype originates from a woman aged 60-75 years with rheumatoid arthritis. In DNA, the CDR3 is TGCGCCAGCAGCCAATACGGGACTAGCGGGATAGGTGGCACAGATACGCAGTATTTT. Its protein product is CASSQYGTSGIGGTDTQYF.